The 17 T cell receptor beta chains in this list originate from one sample, sequenced in a study of T-cell reconstitution after alpha-beta-depleted transplantation in children. Preparation of the TCRbeta library was carried out with unique molecular identifiers. TCRdb re-called the PCR reads with MiXCR, one entry per CDR3 protein. The sample includes approximately 130,000 distinct CDR3 sequences, approximately 8.7% of them seen just once. This material consisted of PBMCs, mostly from graft donor cells, taken 180 days after TCRalphabeta/CD19-depleted stem cell transplant. These receptors were collected from a girl under three years old who had a stem cell transplant for combined immunodeficiency, so the T cells may come from the graft donor.

This clonotype was seen a few times. This CDR3 reads CASSPWGSETQYF. The DNA for the CDR3 is TGTGCCAGCAGTCCGTGGGGGAGCGAGACCCAGTACTTC. This chain uses TRBV25-1 with TRBJ2-5; D might be TRBD1 or TRBD2, each matching 5 bases. The CDR3 is made up of 13 amino acids. Germline CDR1 MGHDK, CDR2 SYGVNS. Trimming stripped 5 bases from V and 5 bases from J, with 12 bases between.

The gene calls are TRBV7-2 and TRBJ2-5; D is perhaps TRBD1 or TRBD2 (6 bases each). The CDR3 totals 15 residues. V was clipped by 3 bases and J by 1 base, with 12 bases between them. Germline CDR1 SGHTA, CDR2 FQGNSA. The DNA for the CDR3 is TGTGCCAGCAGCTTCCACAGGGAGGCCCAAGAGACCCAGTACTTC. Translated, it gives CASSFHREAQETQYF. Based on the CDR3 plus reference TRBV7-2 and TRBJ2-5, the full variable domain is GAGVSQSPSNKVTEKGKDVELRCDPISGHTALYWYRQSLGQGLEFLIYFQGNSAPDKSGLPSDRFSAERTGGSVSTLTIQRTQQEDSAVYLCASSFHREAQETQYFGPGTRLLVL.

The chain links TRBV10-3 to TRBJ2-2; D not certain. V lost 2 bases and J lost 2, with 6 bases in between. The CDR3 extends over 14 amino acids. Germline values: CDR1 ENHRY, CDR2 SYGVKD. The CDR3 loop is CAISEGVNTGELFF. As DNA, the CDR3 is TGTGCCATCAGTGAGGGTGTTAACACCGGGGAGCTGTTTTTT.

This clonotype was counted between two and nine times. This chain connects TRBV5-1 to TRBJ2-3; D is unclear. Looked up from germline, CDR1 is SGHRS and CDR2 is YFSETQ. Trimming removed 7 bases at V and 0 bases at J, with 9 bases between. The CDR3 loop spans 13 amino acids. The CDR3 DNA reads TGCGCCAGCTATAGAATAAGCACAGATACGCAGTATTTT. Protein sequence: CASYRISTDTQYF.

The V and J genes are TRBV27 and TRBJ2-1, with D possibly matching TRBD1 (6 bases). The germline CDR1 and CDR2 sequences are MNHEY and SMNVEV (reference sequence). This CDR3 has 15 residues. Trimming stripped 3 bases from V and 0 bases from J, with 9 bases between. The CDR3 DNA reads TGTGCCAGCAGTTTTGACAGGAGCTCCTACAATGAGCAGTTCTTC. It codes for CASSFDRSSYNEQFF.

This clonotype showed up just a few times. The chain recombines TRBV6-5 with TRBJ1-3; D is ambiguous. The germline V gene encodes CDR1 MNHEY and CDR2 SVGAGI. The CDR3 sequence is 14 residues long. Trimming took 2 bases from V and 1 from J, leaving 6 bases between them. CDR3 coding DNA: TGTGCCAGCAGTTACGGCGGGTCTGGAAACACCATATATTTT. Encoded protein: CASSYGGSGNTIYF.

Many counts were recorded for this clonotype. The chain employs TRBV12-3 or TRBV12-4 and TRBJ1-1, with 8 positions matching TRBD1. Unmatched junction bases numbered 13, after V lost 5 bases and J lost 5 bases. The CDR3 consists of 16 residues. The CDR3 coding sequence is TGTGCCAGCAGTGCCCCTCAGGGGGCAGATCCGACTGAAGCTTTCTTT. Amino acid sequence: CASSAPQGADPTEAFF.

This clonotype was counted at least ten times. The chain is built from TRBV5-1 and TRBJ2-5, with D hard to call. The germline V gene encodes CDR1 SGHRS and CDR2 YFSETQ. This CDR3 is 14 amino acids long. V was trimmed by 0 bases and J by 0 bases, leaving 6 bases between them. CDR3 sequence (DNA): TGCGCCAGCAGCTTGGGACCCAACCAAGAGACCCAGTACTTC. Translated, it gives CASSLGPNQETQYF.

A few counts support this clonotype. The chain carries TRBV19 and TRBJ1-2; D is ambiguous. Germline loops: CDR1 LNHDA, CDR2 SQIVND (reference sequence). V was cut by 3 bases and J by 4 bases, with 9 bases left in between. CDR3 length equals 13 residues. The CDR3 DNA is TGTGCCAGTAGTATTGAGGGTACCTATGGCTACACCTTC. It yields the protein CASSIEGTYGYTF.

The chain couples TRBV12-3 or TRBV12-4 to TRBJ1-3; no clear D gene. V was shortened by 8 bases and J by 2 bases, with 19 bases between the two germline ends. The CDR3 covers 16 residues. The CDR3 DNA is TGTGCCAGCGCGAGATATCTCGGATCCACTGGAAACACCATATATTTT. It specifies CASARYLGSTGNTIYF.

This clonotype has more than one count but fewer than ten. The V call is TRBV7-9, the J call TRBJ1-1; possibly TRBD1 for D (6 bases). Germline CDR1 reads SEHNR; CDR2 reads FQNEAQ (reference sequence). Trimming cost V 5 bases and J 8 bases, with 15 bases left between them. This CDR3 has 13 residues. The DNA for the CDR3 is TGTGCCAGCAGCCTGGGGGGCCTCGGGGAAGCTTTCTTT. The encoded protein is CASSLGGLGEAFF.

The rearrangement uses TRBV27 and TRBJ2-1; 9 positions agree with TRBD2. This CDR3 comprises 16 residues. Germline trimming cut 2 bases from V and 8 bases from J; bases unmatched to any gene: 10. CDR1 is MNHEY, CDR2 SMNVEV, per germline (reference sequence). This chain's CDR3 is CASSLTAGGNFDEQFF. CDR3 DNA: TGTGCCAGCAGTTTAACGGCGGGGGGGAACTTCGATGAGCAGTTCTTC.

V usage is TRBV12-3 or TRBV12-4 and J usage is TRBJ1-2; D not certain. The V gene lost 5 bases and the J gene lost 1 base, with 8 bases spanning the gap. CDR3 length: 13 amino acids. This CDR3 reads CASSPGDNYGYTF. The CDR3 region has the DNA TGTGCCAGCAGTCCTGGAGATAACTATGGCTACACCTTC.

The chain employs TRBV18 and TRBJ2-7, with D perhaps matching TRBD1 or TRBD2 (5 bases each). CDR1 and CDR2 from the germline V gene are KGHSH and LQKENI. The CDR3 is 15 residues long. V gave up 5 bases and J gave up 2 bases, with 16 bases separating them. CDR3 region: CASSSHRDGAYEQYF. The CDR3 DNA is TGTGCCAGCTCATCACACCGGGACGGGGCCTACGAGCAGTACTTC.

This clonotype was detected a few times. This chain connects TRBV4-1 to TRBJ2-4; no reliable D call. Trimming removed 1 base from V and 0 bases from J, with 7 bases in between. CDR1 and CDR2 (germline): MGHRA, YSYEKL. The CDR3 sequence is 15 residues long. The CDR3 protein is CASSQVGLAKNIQYF. Here the CDR3 DNA reads TGCGCCAGCAGCCAAGTGGGTCTAGCCAAAAACATTCAGTACTTC.

The chain has TRBV24-1 and TRBJ2-7, with 7 bases that match TRBD2. Germline assignment: CDR1 KGHDR and CDR2 SFDVKD. The junction had 0 bases not matched to a gene; V was cut back by 5 bases and J by 3 bases. The CDR3 length is 12 residues. The CDR3 coding sequence is TGTGCCACCAGTGCGGGAGGCTACGAGCAGTACTTC. As protein: CATSAGGYEQYF.

The chain carries TRBV3-1 and TRBJ1-1, with 7 bases identical to TRBD1. This CDR3 is 14 amino acids long. Looked up from germline, CDR1 is LGHDT and CDR2 is YNNKEL (reference sequence). With V trimmed by 3 bases and J by 3 bases, 4 bases remained unmatched. The CDR3, as DNA: TGTGCCAGCAGCCATGGTACAGGGGACACTGAAGCTTTCTTT. It codes for CASSHGTGDTEAFF.